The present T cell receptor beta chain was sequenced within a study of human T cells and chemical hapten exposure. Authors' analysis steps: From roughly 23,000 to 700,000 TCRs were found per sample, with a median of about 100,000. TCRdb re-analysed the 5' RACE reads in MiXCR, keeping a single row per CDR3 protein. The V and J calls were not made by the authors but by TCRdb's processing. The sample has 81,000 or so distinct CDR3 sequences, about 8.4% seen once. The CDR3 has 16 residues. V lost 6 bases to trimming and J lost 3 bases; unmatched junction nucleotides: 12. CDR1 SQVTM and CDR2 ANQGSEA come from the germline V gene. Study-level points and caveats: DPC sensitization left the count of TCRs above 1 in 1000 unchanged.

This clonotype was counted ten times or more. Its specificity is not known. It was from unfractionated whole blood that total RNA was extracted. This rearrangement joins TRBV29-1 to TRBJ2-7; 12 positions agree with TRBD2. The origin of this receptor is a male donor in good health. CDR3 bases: TGCAGCGTGCGGACTAGCGGGAACAAGCCTTTCTACGAGCAGTACTTC. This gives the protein CSVRTSGNKPFYEQYF.